This entry concerns a single T cell receptor beta chain. This clonotype has just a few counts. Its antigen specificity is not known. Base qualities are not at hand, and no much larger clone is one base apart. This record comes from a study of human T cells and chemical hapten exposure (dated by TCRdb to the early 2020s). Looking at the study overall: For sensitization, 2% DPC in acetone was applied to a roughly 2 cm by roughly 2 cm area of upper inner arm skin. Weekly therapeutic DPC doses were additionally applied to the scalp of patients throughout the roughly 25-week study period. Patch testing was performed on the upper back with Finn chambers containing 0.01% DPC, and the patch tests were scored after 6 days according to International Contact Dermatitis Research Group standards. Patient blood was sampled pre-sensitization (week 0) and at 2, 6 and about 24 weeks after DPC sensitization. The patient cohort, mostly female, included alopecia areata with under or over 50% scalp involvement, alopecia totalis and alopecia universalis. This study followed changes in the peripheral blood TCR repertoire in vivo during primary and secondary sensitization of alopecia patients to the hapten diphenylcyclopropenone (DPC). Libraries were pooled for sequencing, and per-sample TCR yields varied mainly because of small differences in library volumes within the pool. Blood for TCR sequencing was provided by twenty-nine alopecia patients at one to four time points (pre-sensitization, 2, 6 and 24 weeks).

The investigation overall reported the following: Compared with pre-sensitization or healthy control sets, expanded TCRs formed significantly more large CDR3 similarity clusters, which is consistent with antigen-driven responses. Patch test score was positively correlated with the number of PT1 expanded TCRs, with significance at thresholds 8, 16 and 32 but not at 4. Repeated subsampling changed both the strength of the expansion versus patch-test correlation and the threshold at which that correlation became significant. DPC sensitization did not change how many TCRs were above 1 in 1000 frequency, and no evidence was found of alterations in global repertoire structure. Because all patients had alopecia, a presumed autoimmune disease, the immune response of the patients might differ from that of healthy individuals.

Library preparation used RACE. Sequenced on a NextSeq 500. During library preparation, unique molecular identifiers were attached to individual cDNA molecules so that TCRs could be counted in a quantitative, reproducible way. From each blood RNA sample, both TCR alpha and TCR beta chains were sequenced. Processing in the source paper ran as follows. Samples had a median of approximately 93,000 TCRs, with a range from about 23,224 to 690,600. V, J and CDR3 annotation of the TCR reads was carried out using the Decombinator software suite. Every sample was subsampled to the same number of TCRs (28,000) for the PS versus PT1 abundance plots. Expanded TCRs were defined as absent before sensitization and observed at least eight times at the 2-week time point. TCRdb reworked the public reads: Q25 trimming with fastp, MiXCR clone assembly, productive beta chains retained. Each entry merges the rows of one CDR3 protein and shows their most common DNA and genes. TCRdb's processing, not the authors' own work, is the source of the V and J calls. Here the sample has about 190,000 distinct CDR3 sequences; about 22% occur a single time. The ten most abundant clones make up about 2.5% of the sample.

Reading the label with the study, this specimen's time point is: patch test 3, about 24 weeks after DPC sensitization. Read against the paper, the sample's treatment or condition label means: therapeutic diphenylcyclopropenone sensitization with weekly scalp DPC. At each patch-test visit, blood was drawn before the patch test was applied. To be eligible, patients had to be aged 18 to 70, diagnosed with alopecia and judged suitable for DPC therapy, while pregnant patients were excluded. Total RNA was extracted from unfractionated whole blood collected in Tempus Blood RNA tubes. V is pruned by 4 bases and J by 1 base, leaving 4 bases of the junction without a gene match. The germline V gene encodes CDR1 MNHNS and CDR2 SASEGT. Inclusive of the bounding cysteine and phenylalanine, the CDR3 is 15 residues long. Kept here is only the CDR3 DNA, which spans 45 bases and is read in frame from base 1.

The sequence is built from TRBV6-1 and TRBJ2-1; 7 central nucleotides agree with TRBD2. The sequenced sample was whole blood, obtained in connection with sensitization to the hapten diphenylcyclopropenone (DPC). The sequence came from a woman aged 40 to 49 with alopecia areata. Some clones in this sample may be carry-over from other donors' samples. The CDR3 region: CASSGGLVSYNEQFF. The base sequence is TGTGCCAGCAGTGGAGGACTAGTGTCCTACAATGAGCAGTTCTTC.